The clone carrying this T cell receptor (beta chain) has at least ten counts. Regions amplified from RNA transcripts were the TCR beta CDR3 regions. Primed by the HTBI set, a first-round RT-PCR was run on the TCR CDR3. One entry per CDR3 protein, called by TCRdb with MiXCR from the multiplex PCR reads. Altogether more than 300,000 distinct CDR3 sequences are present, around 13% being singletons, with the ten largest covering 15% to 20%. This sample was taken from a study of T cells in Graves' hyperthyroidism and ophthalmopathy. Trimming removed 5 bases at V and 3 bases at J, with 8 bases between. The CDR3 has 13 residues. Looked up from germline, CDR1 is SGHTA and CDR2 is FQGNSA.

The chain has TRBV7-2 and TRBJ2-1; TRBD2 is a possible D gene (5 bases). This receptor was identified in a woman younger than 45 with Graves' ophthalmopathy. Sequenced: blood. The CDR3 loop reads CASSTTSYNEQFF. The CDR3 DNA follows: TGTGCCAGCAGCACCACTAGCTACAATGAGCAGTTCTTC. Filled out from reference TRBV7-2 and TRBJ2-1, the complete variable domain reads GAGVSQSPSNKVTEKGKDVELRCDPISGHTALYWYRQSLGQGLEFLIYFQGNSAPDKSGLPSDRFSAERTGGSVSTLTIQRTQQEDSAVYLCASSTTSYNEQFFGPGTRLTVL.